The clone carrying this T cell receptor (beta chain) appeared a single time. These data come from a study of blood T cell repertoires in COVID-19. Across the whole study: Samples of COVID-19 (acute and convalescent) were obtained from the United States, Italy and Spain. Sources were T cells, B-cell-depleted T cells, or PBMCs; the material itself was cDNA or gDNA.

In the study's own analysis: Reference gene primer amplification yielded estimated nucleated cell counts. Some clones are missing from TCRdb's copy, which holds only in-frame ones; the method was immunoSEQ multiplex PCR. From that table come the V and J calls and clone size; the DNA was used to work out D and trimming. The data hold under 150,000 clones, with 88% observed a single time. Germline lookup yields CDR1 SGHRS and CDR2 YFSETQ. This CDR3 comprises 16 residues. V lost 0 bases, J lost 2 bases, and 5 bases stayed unmatched. The chain combines TRBV5-1 with TRBJ2-7; 10 bases line up with TRBD2. The sequencing input was peripheral blood. The TCR sequence derives from a human donor in a cohort sampled during active COVID-19. The CDR3 protein is CASSLGLAGVTYEQYF. CDR3 coding DNA: TGCGCCAGCAGCTTGGGACTAGCGGGTGTCACCTACGAGCAGTACTTC.